The rows below give T cell receptor beta chains drawn from one sample of a study of blood T cell repertoires in COVID-19. The method was immunoSEQ multiplex PCR; TCRdb's version includes in-frame clones alone and lacks a portion of them. The table has approximately 140,000 clones, 70% to 80% seen once. Sequences were obtained from peripheral blood. Every receptor here comes from a man between 50 and 59 years old with acute or convalescent COVID-19. The CDR3 runs from the conserved cysteine through the conserved F or W. Fields, in order: D gene, clone size, J gene, V gene, CDR3 DNA, CDR3 protein. A D gene is named only where the DNA matches it firmly. Clone size appears in some rows only: once, few, many, or a class for an expanded clone.

>TRBD1|-|TRBJ1-4|TRBV2
TGTGCCAGCAAGATTGACAGGGGAGACGAAAAACTGTTTTTT
CASKIDRGDEKLFF
>TRBD2|-|TRBJ2-1|TRBV5-1
TGCGCCAGCAGCTTGAGCGGGGGGAGAAATGAGCAGTTCTTC
CASSLSGGRNEQFF
>TRBD1|many|TRBJ1-4|TRBV2
TGTGCCAGCAGTGGATTACAGGGGGAAAAACTGTTTTTT
CASSGLQGEKLFF
>TRBD1|-|TRBJ2-5|TRBV2
TGTGCCAGCAGTCGGGATACAGGGGAAGAGACCCAGTACTTC
CASSRDTGEETQYF
>TRBD2|-|TRBJ2-5|TRBV5-5
TGTGCCAGCAGCTTTACCGGGGGGACGGAGGAGACCCAGTACTTC
CASSFTGGTEETQYF
>-|-|TRBJ2-3|TRBV28
TGTGCCAGCAGTGGTACAGGGGCGAGGGGGGCAGATACGCAGTATTTT
CASSGTGARGADTQYF
>-|-|TRBJ1-6|TRBV9
TGTGCCAGCAGCGTAGGTGCGGGATTCGTTTCACCCCTCCACTTT
CASSVGAGFVSPLHF
>-|-|TRBJ1-1|TRBV18
TGTGCCAGCTCACCCAGGGGCTTTATCGACACTGAAGCTTTCTTT
CASSPRGFIDTEAFF
>-|few|TRBJ1-2|TRBV30
TGTGCCTGGAGTGTAGCCCCCTGGGGCTACACCTTC
CAWSVAPWGYTF
>TRBD1|-|TRBJ1-2|TRBV24-1
TGTGCCACCAGTGACCCCAAGGACAGGGGCTATGGCTACACCTTC
CATSDPKDRGYGYTF
>-|-|TRBJ1-5|TRBV10-2
TGCGCCAGCAGTGACTCCCCCCTCCTTGGACAGCCGTTTGTGCCCCAGCATTTT
CASSDSPLLGQPFVPQHF
>TRBD1|-|TRBJ1-1|TRBV2
TGTGCCAGCAGTCCACAGGGGGCCGGCACTGAAGCTTTCTTT
CASSPQGAGTEAFF
>TRBD1|-|TRBJ2-5|TRBV25-1
TGTGCCAGCAGGACCGACAGGGGACCAGGGGAGACCCAGTACTTC
CASRTDRGPGETQYF
>-|-|TRBJ1-1|TRBV18
TGTGCCAGCTCACCAGGGGGCGCTGAAGCTTTCTTT
CASSPGGAEAFF
>TRBD1|-|TRBJ1-2|TRBV3-1/TRBV3-2
TGTGCCAGCAGCCCCACAGGGGGGGGCGTGGATGGCTACACCTTC
CASSPTGGGVDGYTF
>-|-|TRBJ2-2|TRBV10-3
TGTGCCATCAGTGAAACCCGGGTCCTCAACACCGGGGAGCTGTTTTTT
CAISETRVLNTGELFF